The clone carrying this T cell receptor (beta chain) appeared a few times. This record comes from a study of STAT5B mutations in CD4+ large granular lymphocyte leukemia. Here immunoSEQ multiplex PCR was the method, and the copy in TCRdb shows in-frame clones only, minus some. The data show around 43,000 clones, 80% to 90% seen once. The CDR3 consists of 14 residues. The V and J ends lost 5 bases and 6 bases, in that order; junction bases with no gene match: 4. Germline CDR1 and CDR2: MDHEN and SYDVKM. The chain joins TRBV28 to TRBJ2-7; 13 bases match TRBD2. Sequencing was performed on CD4+ T cells from blood buffy coats. The source of this sequence is a human donor in good health. CDR3 residues: CASSVTSGGSEQYF. The CDR3 bases are TGTGCCAGCAGTGTGACTAGCGGGGGGTCCGAGCAGTACTTC.